Below are 5 T cell receptor beta chains sequenced from a single sample in a study of CXCR3-negative and CXCR3-positive naive CD8 T cells (dated by TCRdb to between 2019 and 2020). The sequencing machine was a NextSeq 550. The Human TCR Profiling Kit (MiLaboratory) was used to prepare UMI-labeled 5' RACE TRB cDNA libraries. Reprocessed by TCRdb, the reads give a single entry per CDR3 protein sequence, without DNA. The sample table on file contains 75,000 to 95,000 distinct CDR3 sequences. 0.9% to 1.2% of the sample lies in the top ten. The specimen sequenced was naive CXCR3- CD8+ T cells from blood. This specimen's cell subset or site label, per the study, means: CD45RO-CCR7+CD27+CD95- naive CD8+ T cells lacking CXCR3 (TNR3-). The receptors derive from a human donor in good health. Some clones in this sample may be carry-over from other donors' samples.

The chain uses TRBV10-3 and TRBJ1-1. Germline CDR1 and CDR2: ENHRY and SYGVKD. This CDR3 comprises 13 residues. The CDR3 here is CAISDTESTEAFF.

The rearrangement joins TRBV4-3 to TRBJ2-7; TCRdb picks TRBD1, but there is no DNA to check that call. This CDR3 has 15 amino acids. Germline values: CDR1 LGHNA, CDR2 YSLEER. CDR3 region: CASSNTRGPTYEQYF.

The chain has TRBV6-6 and TRBJ2-7; TCRdb indicates TRBD2, and absent DNA this call remains unverified. Germline V gene lookup returns CDR1 MNHNY and CDR2 SVGAGI (reference sequence). The CDR3 contains 16 residues. The CDR3 is CASSYSSRGPSYEQYF.

The chain uses TRBV21-1 and TRBJ1-1. TRBV21-1 is a pseudogene locus. This CDR3 is built from 16 residues. The CDR3 protein is CASSTTDNHESTEAFF.

V usage is TRBV6-6 and J usage is TRBJ1-2; TCRdb names TRBD1, which stays unverified in the absence of DNA. Per germline, CDR1 MNHNY and CDR2 SVGAGI (reference sequence). The CDR3 contains 13 residues. The CDR3 sequence: CASSLTGDYGYTF.